This T cell receptor (beta chain) was sequenced in a study of Ad26.COV2.S vaccination and SARS-CoV-2 variants. Measured with immunoSEQ multiplex PCR; TCRdb has only the in-frame clones, and not every one. The table includes 400,000 to 450,000 clones, over 75% detected once. This sample's treatment: around 19 received Ad26.COV2.S at low or high dose, single or two shots; 5 received placebo; per-sample allocation not given. Collection of samples fell on day 63 after the first vaccine or placebo injection. This vaccine is an Ad26 vector that expresses the Wuhan-strain SARS-CoV-2 spike. The CDR3 contains 14 residues. The germline V gene has CDR1 DFQATT and CDR2 SNEGSKA (reference sequence). V lost 3 bases to trimming and J lost 1 base, with 11 bases between them.

This specimen consisted of peripheral blood, obtained in a trial of Ad26.COV2.S vaccine versus placebo. The chain recombines TRBV20-1 with TRBJ2-3; perhaps TRBD2 as D (5 bases). The sequence derives from a person between 18 and 65 years old who received the Ad26.COV2.S COVID-19 vaccine or a placebo. CDR3 region: CSASSAGGTDTQYF. The CDR3 DNA sequence: TGCAGTGCTAGTAGCGCCGGGGGCACAGATACGCAGTATTTT.